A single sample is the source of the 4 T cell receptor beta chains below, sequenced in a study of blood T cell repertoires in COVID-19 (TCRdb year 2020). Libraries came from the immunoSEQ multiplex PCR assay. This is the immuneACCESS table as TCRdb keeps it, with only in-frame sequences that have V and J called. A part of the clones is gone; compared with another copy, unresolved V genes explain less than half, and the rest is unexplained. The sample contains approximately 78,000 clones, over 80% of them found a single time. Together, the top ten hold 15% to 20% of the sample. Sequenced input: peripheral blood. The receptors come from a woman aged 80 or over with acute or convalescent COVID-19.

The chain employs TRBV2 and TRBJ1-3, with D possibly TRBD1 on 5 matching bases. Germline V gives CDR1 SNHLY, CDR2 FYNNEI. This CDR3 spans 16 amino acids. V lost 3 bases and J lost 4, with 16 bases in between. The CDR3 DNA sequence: TGTGCCAGCAGTGAGGGCAGGGCAAACTCGGGAAACACCATATATTTT. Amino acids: CASSEGRANSGNTIYF.

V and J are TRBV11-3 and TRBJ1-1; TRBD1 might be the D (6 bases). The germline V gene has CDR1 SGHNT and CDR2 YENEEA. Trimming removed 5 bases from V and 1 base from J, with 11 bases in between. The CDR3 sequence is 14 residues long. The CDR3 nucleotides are TGTGCCAGCAGCCCCGGACAGACGAACACTGAAGCTTTCTTT. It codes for CASSPGQTNTEAFF.

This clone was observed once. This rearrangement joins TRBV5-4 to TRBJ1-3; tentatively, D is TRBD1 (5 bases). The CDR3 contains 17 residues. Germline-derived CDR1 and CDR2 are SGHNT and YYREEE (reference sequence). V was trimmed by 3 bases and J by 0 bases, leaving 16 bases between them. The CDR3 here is CASSSGAKGNSGNTIYF. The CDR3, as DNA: TGTGCCAGCAGCTCTGGGGCTAAGGGGAACTCTGGAAACACCATATATTTT. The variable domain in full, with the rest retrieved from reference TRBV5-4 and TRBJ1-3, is ETGVTQSPTHLIKTRGQQVTLRCSSQSGHNTVSWYQQALGQGPQFIFQYYREEENGRGNFPPRFSGLQFPNYSSELNVNALELDDSALYLCASSSGAKGNSGNTIYFGEGSWLTVV.

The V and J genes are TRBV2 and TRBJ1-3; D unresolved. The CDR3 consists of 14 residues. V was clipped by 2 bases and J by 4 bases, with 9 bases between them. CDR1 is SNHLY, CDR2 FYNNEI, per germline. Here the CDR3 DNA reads TGTGCCAGCAGTGAACGATTGGCAGGAAACACCATATATTTT. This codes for CASSERLAGNTIYF.